The sequence of this T cell receptor beta chain was determined in a study of monozygotic twins with inflammatory bowel disease. Study results and caveats: IBD patients displayed reduced TCRbeta diversity (inverse Simpson) when set against healthy co-twins. The authors note that differing immunosuppressive treatments may have added variability to patient repertoires.

The V gene's germline CDR1 is SGHNT and CDR2 YYREEE (reference sequence). The CDR3 runs to 15 residues. In regard to this clonotype: Its antigen is not identified.

From the 5' RACE reads, TCRdb lists one entry per CDR3 protein and no DNA. This sample's table reports approximately 330,000 distinct CDR3 sequences. The sample consisted of blood. The source is a human donor with ulcerative colitis or Crohn's disease, or a healthy co-twin of an affected twin (not recorded which). The chain recombines TRBV5-4 with TRBJ2-7; checking the TCRdb D call of TRBD1 is not possible without DNA. The CDR3 sequence: CASSRTAKGGDEQYF.